Below, 24 T cell receptor beta chains from the same sample are listed, as sequenced in a study of blood T cell repertoires in COVID-19. The protocol was immunoSEQ multiplex PCR, while the TCRdb copy is restricted to in-frame clones and leaves out a portion. Seen here are over 200,000 clones, around 86% observed once, and the top ten hold roughly 5%. Material: peripheral blood. These TCRs come from a human donor in a cohort sampled during active COVID-19.

The V and J genes are TRBV5-1 and TRBJ2-1; 8 bases agree with TRBD1. This CDR3 contains 15 residues. Trimming cost V 0 bases and J 7 bases; bases outside gene matches: 6. CDR1 is SGHRS, CDR2 YFSETQ, per germline. This CDR3 reads CASSLGQGARNEQFF. For the CDR3, the DNA is TGCGCCAGCAGCTTGGGGCAGGGGGCGCGTAATGAGCAGTTCTTC.

This clone is labeled medium-sized. V gene TRBV3-1 (or the pseudogene TRBV3-2) combines with J gene TRBJ2-7; TRBD2 aligns across 8 bases. Trimming took 0 bases from V and 5 from J; bases not matched to a gene: 9. The CDR3 is made up of 16 amino acids. Germline CDR1 LGHDT, CDR2 YNNKEL (reference sequence). In DNA, the CDR3 is TGTGCCAGCAGCCAAGATCCCACGCGGGAGGCCCACGAGCAGTACTTC. It yields the protein CASSQDPTREAHEQYF.

This rearrangement joins TRBV5-5 to TRBJ2-5, with 10 bases identical to TRBD2. The CDR3 is made up of 16 amino acids. Germline values: CDR1 SGHKS, CDR2 YYEKEE (reference sequence). J gave up 0 bases and V 1 base, and 3 bases lay outside the gene matches. In nucleotides, the CDR3 is TGTGCCAGCAGCTTGCAAGCGGGAGGGGACCAAGAGACCCAGTACTTC. Protein product: CASSLQAGGDQETQYF.

The chain recombines TRBV10-1 with TRBJ1-4; maybe TRBD1 (5 bases). V was pared by 7 bases and J by 5 bases, with 14 bases between. This CDR3 contains 14 residues. CDR1 and CDR2 (germline): WNHNN, SYGVQD (reference sequence). CDR3 DNA sequence: TGCGCCAGCACCCCCCAGGGAGGAAATGAAAAACTGTTTTTT. This translates into CASTPQGGNEKLFF.

V usage is TRBV7-3 and J usage is TRBJ1-1; 8 bases fit TRBD1. V shed 3 bases, J shed 3 bases, and the junction held 3 bases outside the gene matches. The CDR3 is 14 amino acids. Germline V gene data show CDR1 as SGHTA and CDR2 as FQGTGA. Written as DNA, the CDR3 is TGTGCCAGCAGCTTCGGACAGGGCCACACTGAAGCTTTCTTT. Amino acid sequence: CASSFGQGHTEAFF.

This chain joins TRBV27 and TRBJ2-7; weak D call: TRBD2 (6 bases). The V gene lost 1 base and the J gene lost 2 bases, with 12 bases spanning the gap. In germline, CDR1 is MNHEY, CDR2 SMNVEV (reference sequence). The CDR3 contains 15 residues. The CDR3: CASSLLGDSPYEQYF. The CDR3 nucleotides read TGTGCCAGCAGTTTATTGGGGGACTCCCCCTACGAGCAGTACTTC.

The chain combines TRBV7-6 with TRBJ2-1; 7 bases line up with TRBD2. CDR3 size: 16 residues. The ends lost 4 bases at V and 3 bases at J; junction bases unmatched: 9. Germline values: CDR1 SGHVS, CDR2 FNYEAQ. CDR3 DNA sequence: TGTGCCAGCAGCTCCAGAGGGCTAGCGGTCTACAATGAGCAGTTCTTC. Translating gives CASSSRGLAVYNEQFF.

The chain uses TRBV27 and TRBJ2-7; 9 bases line up with TRBD2. Germline values: CDR1 MNHEY, CDR2 SMNVEV (reference sequence). V lost 5 bases and J lost 2; bases outside the gene matches: 10. The CDR3 length is 16 residues. CDR3 protein: CASSPRGSSGAYEQYF. CDR3 sequence (DNA): TGTGCCAGCAGTCCCAGGGGCTCTAGCGGGGCCTACGAGCAGTACTTC.

The chain links TRBV9 to TRBJ2-7, with 9 nucleotides matching TRBD2. V was pared by 4 bases and J by 4 bases, with 9 bases of the junction left unmatched. The CDR3 consists of 15 residues. CDR1 is SGDLS, CDR2 YYNGEE, per germline. The DNA for the CDR3 is TGTGCCAGCAGCTCAACGGGACTAGCAGGTTACGAGCAGTACTTC. Translation: CASSSTGLAGYEQYF.

This clone was seen more than once but under ten times. The V and J genes are TRBV7-2 and TRBJ2-7; 14 nucleotides agree with TRBD2. The CDR3 extends over 16 amino acids. The junction had 6 bases not matched to a gene; V was cut back by 1 base and J by 7 bases. Germline-derived CDR1 and CDR2 are SGHTA and FQGNSA. In nucleotides, the CDR3 is TGTGCCAGCAGCTTAGACTACGGGACTAGCGGGAGAGAGCAGTACTTC. Translating gives CASSLDYGTSGREQYF. The full variable domain, its missing parts supplied by reference TRBV7-2 and TRBJ2-7, is GAGVSQSPSNKVTEKGKDVELRCDPISGHTALYWYRQSLGQGLEFLIYFQGNSAPDKSGLPSDRFSAERTGGSVSTLTIQRTQQEDSAVYLCASSLDYGTSGREQYFGPGTRLTVT.

The J gene is TRBJ1-1, the V gene TRBV13; D perhaps matches TRBD1 (5 bases). V lost 7 bases and J lost 6, with 15 bases in between. Per the germline V gene, CDR1 is PRHDT and CDR2 is FYEKMQ (reference sequence). This CDR3 has 13 amino acids. The CDR3 region has the DNA TGTGCCAGCACACAAAAAAGGGGCCCTGAAGCTTTCTTT. Its translation is CASTQKRGPEAFF.

J is TRBJ2-7 and V is TRBV5-1, with 9 bases lining up with TRBD2. Trimming took 4 bases from V and 0 from J; bases not matched to a gene: 5. Germline V gives CDR1 SGHRS, CDR2 YFSETQ. This CDR3 comprises 15 residues. The CDR3 region is CASSLSGGSSYEQYF. In DNA form, the CDR3 reads TGCGCCAGCAGCCTAAGCGGGGGGAGCTCCTACGAGCAGTACTTC.

This clone has a single count. CDR3 protein: CATSRPRDRARETQYF. The CDR3 DNA is TGTGCCACCAGCAGGCCCCGGGACAGGGCCAGGGAGACCCAGTACTTC. The V and J genes are TRBV15 and TRBJ2-5, with 9 bases identical to TRBD1. V lost 3 bases to trimming and J lost 5 bases; unmatched junction nucleotides: 10. The CDR3 has 16 amino acids. Germline V CDR1 and CDR2: LNHNV, YYDKDF (reference sequence).

This clone was seen more than once but under ten times. The V gene is TRBV3-1 (or the pseudogene TRBV3-2), the J gene TRBJ2-7, with a possible D match to TRBD2 (6 bases). Germline V lookup: CDR1 LGHDT, CDR2 YNNKEL (reference sequence). The V end lost 1 base, the J end lost 0 bases, and 13 bases lay between the germline ends. This CDR3 comprises 16 residues. CDR3: CASSQASARGSYEQYF. The DNA of the CDR3 is TGTGCCAGCAGCCAAGCCTCCGCGCGGGGCTCCTACGAGCAGTACTTC.

The chain carries TRBV29-1 and TRBJ2-1; D is unresolved. This CDR3 contains 11 residues. Germline CDR1 and CDR2: SQVTM and ANQGSEA. V lost 3 bases and J lost 8, with 8 bases in between. The CDR3 coding sequence is TGCAGCGTTGAGCAGGTTTATGAGCAGTTCTTC. Its protein is CSVEQVYEQFF.

Concerning this clone itself: One end of the junction varies from germline; a read error may be responsible. The chain employs TRBV27 and TRBJ1-6; TRBD1 aligns across 10 bases. Germline CDR1 is MNHEY and CDR2 is SMNVEV (reference sequence). This CDR3 region has 15 residues. DNA of the CDR3: TGTGCCAGCAGTTTTGACAGGGGGCCTAATTCAGCCCTCCACTTT. Its translation is CASSFDRGPNSALHF.

J is TRBJ2-7 and V is TRBV4-2; 8 nucleotides match TRBD2. The length of the CDR3 is 17 residues. The J segment lost 4 bases and the V segment lost 1 base, leaving 12 bases of the junction unmatched. Germline CDR1 is LGHNA and CDR2 is YNFKEQ. The CDR3 coding sequence is TGTGCCAGCAGCCAAGCACTAGCGGAGCCACGGGTGTACGAGCAGTACTTC. It codes for CASSQALAEPRVYEQYF.

This chain joins TRBV11-2 and TRBJ2-7; TRBD1 aligns across 7 bases. The CDR3 loop spans 16 amino acids. CDR1 is SGHAT and CDR2 is FQNNGV in the germline V gene. The junction had 7 bases not matched to a gene; V was cut back by 1 base and J by 1 base. In DNA, the CDR3 is TGTGCCAGCAGCTTAGCGGTTGCAGGGGGATCCTACGAGCAGTACTTC. This codes for CASSLAVAGGSYEQYF.

This sequence joins TRBV9 and TRBJ2-7; 8 bases are a match to TRBD1. J was trimmed by 7 bases and V by 0 bases; bases with no gene match: 9. The CDR3 is made up of 15 amino acids. Germline V gives CDR1 SGDLS, CDR2 YYNGEE. CDR3: CASSVAGGLLMEQYF. The CDR3 nucleotides are TGTGCCAGCAGCGTAGCAGGGGGCCTTCTTATGGAGCAGTACTTC. Supplemented by reference TRBV9 and TRBJ2-7, the full variable domain reads DSGVTQTPKHLITATGQRVTLRCSPRSGDLSVYWYQQSLDQGLQFLIQYYNGEERAKGNILERFSAQQFPDLHSELNLSSLELGDSALYFCASSVAGGLLMEQYFGPGTRLTVT.

This clone was detected only a few times. CDR3 region: CASSRTGSTPLHF. CDR3 nucleotides: TGTGCCAGCAGCCGGACAGGGAGCACACCCCTCCACTTT. V is TRBV11-2 and J is TRBJ1-6; 8 nucleotides line up with TRBD1. The CDR3 has 13 residues. Per the germline V gene, CDR1 is SGHAT and CDR2 is FQNNGV. V lost 5 bases and J lost 11; bases outside the gene matches: 5.

This clone was seen more than once but under ten times. In nucleotides, the CDR3 is TGTGCCAGCAGCCGGACAGGGACCGGGGAGCTGTTTTTT. This sequence encodes CASSRTGTGELFF. The chain couples TRBV5-6 to TRBJ2-2; TRBD1 matches 8 bases. The length of the CDR3 is 13 residues. Germline CDR1 SGHDT, CDR2 YYEEEE. V was pared by 4 bases and J by 5 bases, with 1 base of the junction left unmatched.

J is TRBJ2-3 and V is TRBV27; tentatively, D is TRBD2 (5 bases). Germline values: CDR1 MNHEY, CDR2 SMNVEV (reference sequence). The CDR3 covers 14 residues. Trimming stripped 6 bases from V and 4 bases from J, with 14 bases between. CDR3: CASSPRHGADTQYF. CDR3 sequence (DNA): TGTGCCAGCAGCCCCCGCCACGGGGCAGATACGCAGTATTTT.

This clone was detected only a few times. J is TRBJ1-1 and V is TRBV27, with TRBD1 identical over 8 bases. Germline V CDR1 and CDR2: MNHEY, SMNVEV (reference sequence). The V and J ends lost 1 base and 5 bases, in that order; junction bases with no gene match: 6. The CDR3 runs 15 residues. In DNA form, the CDR3 reads TGTGCCAGCAGTTTATATGACAGGGGAGAGACTGAAGCTTTCTTT. This translates into CASSLYDRGETEAFF.

The chain couples TRBV11-2 to TRBJ2-1, with D maybe TRBD1 (5 bases). This CDR3 spans 15 amino acids. Germline values: CDR1 SGHAT, CDR2 FQNNGV. Trimming took 2 bases from V and 7 from J, leaving 15 bases between them. The CDR3 sequence: CASSLTLLRQNEQFF. The CDR3 coding sequence is TGTGCCAGCAGCTTAACCCTACTTAGACAGAATGAGCAGTTCTTC.